This entry describes one TCR beta chain. Its target antigen remains unknown. One base away there is no much larger clone; base qualities are not given. This specimen's time point label, per the study, means: baseline before first vaccination. Vaccinee samples came from UK trials COV001 and COV002, including a single-blind randomized controlled phase 2/3 trial of AZD1222 (ChAdOx1 nCoV-19) in healthy adults. Trial participant PBMC samples were collected at day 0 and day 28 after the second dose for TCRbeta chain sequencing. CDR1 and CDR2 were assigned from the germline V gene as SGHAT and FQNNGV. The CDR3, cysteine through phenylalanine, is 16 amino acids long. The sequence is cut down to CDR3 DNA, 48 bases in frame from base 1. Germline trimming amounts to 3 bases on V and 10 bases on J, with 9 as the count of junction bases outside the gene matches. The data belong to a study of T cell responses to AZD1222 COVID-19 vaccine (dated by TCRdb to about 2021). As for the study more broadly: Because spike-specific TCR depth and breadth did not differ between the two schedules, AZD1222 recipients who got a second dose at roughly 4 weeks were pooled with those who got a second dose at roughly 12 weeks. TCR sequencing was performed for about 250 trial participants, of whom roughly 200 were given two doses of AZD1222 and some 26 were given two doses of MenACWY control vaccine. Trial participants were enrolled by age into 18-55, 56-69 and 70-plus year subgroups, with around 150, 28 and 57 TCR-sequenced participants respectively.

General findings and caveats noted by the study authors: Spike-specific TCR breadth and depth rose significantly after two AZD1222 doses compared with day 0 and with MenACWY recipients. Only five to seven AZD1222 recipients were SARS-CoV-2 seropositive at baseline, limiting conclusions about previously exposed vaccinees. CD4 TCRs associated with the vaccine covered the entire spike protein, and the dominant responses were in regions 160-218 and 743-854. Because no day 14 peak-response samples were available, the repertoires could be characterized only after the peak T cell response. Most participants were white British and females outnumbered males, and the authors suggested that clonal diversity may have been underestimated. In the small 56-69-year group, the increase in depth fell short of significance, most likely because of low power. Nearly half of unique spike-specific TCRs reportedly recognized epitopes outside regions mutated in the B.1.351 and B.1.1.7 variants.

The CDR3 regions of human TCRbeta chains were subjected to immunosequencing. In the authors' own workflow: Repertoire TCRs were checked for matches against a reference library of SARS-CoV-2-specific TCRs that had been generated using the MIRA antigen-specificity platform. Breadth was defined as the fraction of unique TCRs that were SARS-CoV-2-associated. Depth was defined as the fraction of total T cells that were SARS-CoV-2-associated. Each spike-specific TCR was assigned to its reactive spike region and to a CD4 or CD8 class using the MIRA data. Log10-transformed breadth and depth values were compared by one-way ANOVA with Sidak's multiple comparisons tests. In TCRdb, the immuneACCESS table is reduced to in-frame sequences with V and J assigned. These tables do not hold every clone; where another copy was compared, an unresolved V gene accounts for under half, and the others remain unexplained. V and J calls and clone size come straight from that table; D and trimming were deduced from the DNA. In this sample the table shows 120,000 or so clones, approximately 89% of which occur a single time. The top ten clonotypes cover 4% to 6% of the sample.

Material: peripheral blood, obtained on day 0 of AZD1222 vaccination. Here the chain combines TRBV11-2 and TRBJ1-6; 10 of the junction bases match TRBD1. This receptor was obtained from an adult in good health. Here the CDR3 is given as CASSFPPGQGGSPLHF. The bases read TGTGCCAGCAGCTTCCCCCCCGGACAGGGGGGATCACCCCTCCACTTT.